This T cell receptor (beta chain) came from a study of blood T cell repertoires in COVID-19. For the study at large: Two consecutive negative NP/OP PCR tests, clearance, or resolved symptoms defined Cohort 3 recovery. Researchers got acute and convalescent COVID-19 samples from the United States, Italy and Spain.

Germline CDR1 SQVTM, CDR2 ANQGSEA. V was clipped by 5 bases and J by 2 bases; unmatched bases: 7. There are 15 residues in the CDR3. Sequencing used immunoSEQ multiplex PCR; TCRdb keeps in-frame clones, though not all of them. The sample has fewer than 200,000 clones, 70% to 80% seen once. Participants were aged about 18 to 89 years from approximately 23 US areas. Grouping used clinical history reported by participants in a survey and questionnaire. The clonotype originates from a woman aged 70 to 79 in a cohort exposed to, infected with or recovered from COVID-19 (not recorded which). This chain connects TRBV29-1 to TRBJ2-1; TRBD2 matches at 9 bases. Sequencing input: PBMCs or T cells enriched from blood (not recorded which). The CDR3: CSVSVLAGTYNEQFF. The DNA for the CDR3 is TGCAGCGTTTCCGTCCTAGCGGGGACCTACAATGAGCAGTTCTTC.